Below, 3 T cell receptor beta chains from the same sample are listed, as sequenced in a study of T cell responses to AZD1222 COVID-19 vaccine. The method was immunoSEQ multiplex PCR; TCRdb's version includes in-frame clones alone and lacks a portion of them. This table holds about 170,000 clones, around 91% found once. Sample: peripheral blood, taken on day 0 of AZD1222 vaccination. These receptors were obtained from an adult in good health.

The CDR3 here is CASSDSGGRYGYTF. As DNA, the CDR3 is TGTGCCAGCAGCGACAGCGGGGGCAGATATGGCTACACCTTC. The rearrangement joins TRBV7-2 to TRBJ1-2; D possibly corresponds to TRBD1 (6 bases). Trimming pared 5 bases from V and 5 bases from J, leaving 15 bases between. The CDR3 sequence is 14 residues long. Germline V lookup: CDR1 SGHTA, CDR2 FQGNSA.

V gene TRBV5-6 combines with J gene TRBJ2-1; 8 nucleotides line up with TRBD1. CDR1 and CDR2 (germline): SGHDT, YYEEEE. V trimming: 4 bases; J trimming: 9 bases; junction bases outside the gene matches: 6. The CDR3 covers 13 residues. CDR3 protein: CASSPDRDGEQFF. In DNA, the CDR3 is TGTGCCAGCAGCCCGGACAGGGATGGTGAGCAGTTCTTC.

In its sample, this clone was seen a few times. Other DNA sequences within the sample encode an identical CDR3. The CDR3 DNA reads TGTGCCAGCAGCACATCCGGGGGCACAGATACGCAGTATTTT. Translating gives CASSTSGGTDTQYF. This chain links TRBV7-3 with TRBJ2-3; TRBD2 might be the D (5 bases). V lost 5 bases and J lost 1, with 10 bases in between. The germline CDR1 and CDR2 sequences are SGHTA and FQGTGA. This CDR3 region has 14 residues.